What follows is one TCR beta chain and its context. The sample is drawn from a study of shared clonotypes between healthy human individuals. This CDR3 is 14 amino acids long. The V and J ends lost 3 bases and 2 bases respectively, with 12 bases between them. CDR1 is SGHNT and CDR2 is YYREEE in the germline V gene (reference sequence). Method: immunoSEQ multiplex PCR; TCRdb's copy keeps in-frame clones and lacks some. The sample lists some 1.5 million clones, 95% to 99% occurring once. The chain combines TRBV5-4 with TRBJ2-7; D may match TRBD1 or TRBD2 (5 bases each). Input material: naive CD4+ T cells sorted from blood. The subset here: CD45RA+ positively selected. The receptor's source is a man aged 30 to 39 in good health. The CDR3, as DNA: TGTGCCAGCAGCTCCGGGACGACACCCTACGAGCAGTACTTC. Protein: CASSSGTTPYEQYF.